The 8 T cell receptor beta chains in this list originate from one sample, sequenced in a study of T-cell reconstitution after alpha-beta-depleted transplantation in children. Unique molecular identifiers were used in preparing the TCRbeta library. TCRdb used MiXCR to reprocess the PCR reads, holding one entry per CDR3 protein. Among 230,000 or so distinct CDR3 sequences listed, more than 10% were seen once. Here the sequenced sample was PBMCs from the stem cell graft donor, taken from the stem cell graft. Receptor source: a human donor who donated a stem cell graft to a child with acute lymphoblastic leukemia.

This chain uses TRBV10-3 with TRBJ1-1; D not certain. With 4 bases removed from V and 4 bases from J, the gap between germline ends came to 13 bases. Germline CDR1 and CDR2: ENHRY and SYGVKD. The CDR3 length is 14 residues. The CDR3 DNA follows: TGTGCCATCAGTGGGTCTTCCCGGGGCACTGAAGCTTTCTTT. Protein product: CAISGSSRGTEAFF.

A few counts support this clonotype. V gene TRBV7-2 combines with J gene TRBJ2-1, with D perhaps TRBD2 (6 bases). The CDR3 is 17 residues long. The V gene lost 0 bases and the J gene lost 5 bases, with 17 bases spanning the gap. Germline lookup yields CDR1 SGHTA and CDR2 FQGNSA. CDR3 sequence: CASSLALGTYENNEQFF. The CDR3 nucleotides read TGTGCCAGCAGCTTAGCGCTTGGGACTTATGAGAACAATGAGCAGTTCTTC.

Ten or more counts support this clonotype. The rearrangement links TRBV7-9 to TRBJ1-3, with D perhaps matching TRBD1 (5 bases). The CDR3 covers 16 residues. V lost 2 bases, J lost 0 bases, and 11 bases lay in between. Germline values: CDR1 SEHNR, CDR2 FQNEAQ (reference sequence). The CDR3 region has the DNA TGTGCCAGCAGCTTATCAGGGCCCCGCTCTGGAAACACCATATATTTT. Its protein product is CASSLSGPRSGNTIYF.

The sample holds many counts of this clonotype. This chain joins TRBV12-3 or TRBV12-4 and TRBJ1-1; D remains ambiguous. This CDR3 comprises 15 residues. Trimming cost V 3 bases and J 1 base, with 12 bases left between them. The CDR3 here is CASSLNRQPNTEAFF. CDR3 sequence (DNA): TGTGCCAGCAGTTTGAATCGGCAGCCGAACACTGAAGCTTTCTTT.

The V call is TRBV20-1, the J call TRBJ1-1; TRBD1 is a possible D gene (5 bases). Looked up from germline, CDR1 is DFQATT and CDR2 is SNEGSKA (reference sequence). This CDR3 is built from 13 residues. Trimming took 3 bases from V and 8 from J, leaving 16 bases between them. In DNA, the CDR3 is TGCAGTGCTAGCCGACGTGGGACCCTCGAAGCTTTCTTT. It encodes CSASRRGTLEAFF.

This clonotype was recorded many times. V gene TRBV4-3 combines with J gene TRBJ1-1; D remains unclear. Germline CDR1 and CDR2: LGHNA and YSLEER. The V end was cut by 2 bases, the J end by 3 bases, with 10 bases between. This CDR3 contains 14 residues. DNA for the CDR3: TGCGCCAGCAGCCAAACCGACGGTTACACTGAAGCTTTCTTT. Translation: CASSQTDGYTEAFF.

A few counts support this clonotype. The rearrangement uses TRBV30 and TRBJ1-1; D is undetermined. Between the trimmed V and J ends, which lost 1 base and 0 bases, there was a span of 6 bases. This CDR3 region has 13 residues. From germline, CDR1 is GTSNPN and CDR2 SVGIG (reference sequence). Here the CDR3 reads CAWSASVNTEAFF. The CDR3 region has the DNA TGTGCCTGGAGTGCTTCAGTGAACACTGAAGCTTTCTTT.

This clonotype showed up many times. This chain connects TRBV9 to TRBJ1-2, with a weak D call TRBD1 (5 bases). The germline gives CDR1 SGDLS, CDR2 YYNGEE. V lost 4 bases, J lost 0 bases, and 16 bases lay in between. The CDR3 is 16 residues long. The CDR3 protein is CASSSTAGTANYGYTF. The CDR3 nucleotides read TGTGCCAGCAGCTCAACGGCGGGGACCGCTAACTATGGCTACACCTTC.